The next 20 T cell receptor beta chains were all read from a single sample in a study of control samples from healthy donors and cancer patients. The data were produced by immunoSEQ multiplex PCR, yet TCRdb's version contains in-frame clones alone and is incomplete. The repertoire holds 130,000 or so clones, with about 90% as singletons. The sample taken for sequencing was blood. The source of these receptors is a man between 18 and 29 years old in good health.

Only a few counts were recorded for this clone. The chain uses TRBV5-1 and TRBJ2-5; perhaps TRBD2 as D (6 bases). There are 11 residues in the CDR3. Germline V lookup: CDR1 SGHRS, CDR2 YFSETQ. V shed 7 bases and J shed 7 bases, with 11 bases lying between them. CDR3 protein: CASLEGRTQYF. The CDR3 bases are TGCGCCAGCTTGGAGGGGAGGACCCAGTACTTC.

The J gene is TRBJ2-3, the V gene TRBV6-5; 7 positions agree with TRBD1. Germline-derived CDR1 and CDR2 are MNHEY and SVGAGI. The CDR3 sequence is 14 residues long. V was pared by 4 bases and J by 10 bases, with 11 bases of the junction left unmatched. CDR3 in DNA: TGTGCCAGCAGTTCTTTCGAAGGACAGGTCCCGCAGTATTTT. Translating it yields CASSSFEGQVPQYF.

The V gene is TRBV19, the J gene TRBJ1-2; D unclear. Germline V gene data show CDR1 as LNHDA and CDR2 as SQIVND (reference sequence). The CDR3 loop spans 14 amino acids. V was cut by 8 bases and J by 8 bases, with 21 bases left in between. The CDR3 protein is CASRPGPALEGYTF. The CDR3 bases are TGTGCCAGTCGACCCGGGCCCGCCCTCGAGGGCTACACCTTC.

The chain combines TRBV18 with TRBJ2-7; 9 positions agree with TRBD1. Germline CDR1 and CDR2: KGHSH and LQKENI. The J segment lost 3 bases and the V segment lost 5 bases, leaving 8 bases of the junction unmatched. The CDR3 totals 15 residues. The CDR3 nucleotides read TGTGCCAGCTCAGATCCGGGACAGGGTAACTACGAGCAGTACTTC. Translating it yields CASSDPGQGNYEQYF.

The V and J genes are TRBV10-1 and TRBJ2-3, with D perhaps matching TRBD1 (6 bases). The CDR3 is 14 amino acids. Trimming stripped 4 bases from V and 2 bases from J, with 10 bases between. Germline-derived CDR1 and CDR2 are WNHNN and SYGVQD (reference sequence). The CDR3 DNA follows: TGCGCCAGCAGTGGGGGGCTACCCACAGATACGCAGTATTTT. Its protein product is CASSGGLPTDTQYF.

This clone was observed once. At one of its ends the junction is not consistent with the germline gene, which may arise from a read error. This chain links TRBV7-9 with TRBJ1-3; D might be TRBD1 (6 bases). Germline V gives CDR1 SEHNR, CDR2 FQNEAQ (reference sequence). The CDR3 is 18 amino acids. The DNA of the CDR3 is TGTGCCAGCACCTTAATCGGGGGGGCCGAAGACTCTGGAAACACCATATATTTT. Translated, it gives CASTLIGGAEDSGNTIYF.

The rearrangement uses TRBV29-1 and TRBJ2-3, with TRBD2 identical over 8 bases. The CDR3 covers 14 residues. V was clipped by 3 bases and J by 0 bases; unmatched bases: 2. CDR1 is SQVTM, CDR2 ANQGSEA, per germline. For the CDR3, the DNA is TGCAGCGTTGAGGAGCGGGGGAGCACAGATACGCAGTATTTT. This gives the protein CSVEERGSTDTQYF.

The rearrangement uses TRBV5-5 and TRBJ1-3; D call uncertain. Deletions cut 2 bases from V and 4 bases from J, with 7 bases between. This CDR3 comprises 13 residues. Per germline, CDR1 SGHKS and CDR2 YYEKEE (reference sequence). In nucleotides, the CDR3 is TGTGCCAGCAGCTTAACCGCCGGAAACACCATATATTTT. Translated, it gives CASSLTAGNTIYF.

This chain uses TRBV7-2 with TRBJ2-1; D call uncertain. This CDR3 is built from 14 residues. Germline CDR1 is SGHTA and CDR2 is FQGNSA. V was shortened by 1 base and J by 2 bases, with 6 bases between the two germline ends. The CDR3 protein is CASSLDSTYNEQFF. The CDR3 DNA follows: TGTGCCAGCAGCTTAGATAGCACCTACAATGAGCAGTTCTTC.

The chain combines TRBV7-2 with TRBJ2-7; 11 bases match TRBD2. Germline V gives CDR1 SGHTA, CDR2 FQGNSA. The CDR3 is made up of 16 amino acids. V gave up 4 bases and J gave up 2 bases; unmatched junction bases: 7. CDR3 residues: CASSSSRLAGTYEQYF. DNA of the CDR3: TGTGCCAGCAGCTCCAGTCGACTAGCGGGGACCTACGAGCAGTACTTC.

The gene calls are TRBV9 and TRBJ1-2; 8 nucleotides agree with TRBD1. The CDR3 covers 16 residues. The junction had 12 bases not matched to a gene; V was cut back by 0 bases and J by 8 bases. Germline V gene sequence: CDR1 SGDLS, CDR2 YYNGEE. The CDR3 loop is CASSVVAGQGAEGYTF. In DNA, the CDR3 is TGTGCCAGCAGCGTAGTCGCCGGACAGGGAGCTGAAGGCTACACCTTC.

The chain recombines TRBV3-1 (or the pseudogene TRBV3-2) with TRBJ2-5; D unresolved. This CDR3 is 16 amino acids long. V was shortened by 0 bases and J by 2 bases, with 13 bases between the two germline ends. Germline CDR1 is LGHDT and CDR2 is YNNKEL (reference sequence). CDR3 DNA: TGTGCCAGCAGCCAAGATTTTACCCAGATACAAGAGACCCAGTACTTC. Translating it yields CASSQDFTQIQETQYF.

The chain is built from TRBV7-2 and TRBJ2-3; TRBD2 agrees at 16 bases. The length of the CDR3 is 16 residues. Looked up from germline, CDR1 is SGHTA and CDR2 is FQGNSA. The J segment lost 8 bases and the V segment lost 4 bases, leaving 6 bases of the junction unmatched. CDR3 nucleotides: TGTGCCAGCAGCTCCGGGACTAGCGGGGGGGTTGGTACGCAGTATTTT. Translation gives CASSSGTSGGVGTQYF.

The chain uses TRBV11-2 and TRBJ1-4; D remains unclear. This CDR3 has 18 residues. Germline CDR1 SGHAT, CDR2 FQNNGV. With 3 bases removed from V and 0 bases from J, the gap between germline ends came to 17 bases. CDR3 sequence (DNA): TGTGCCAGCAGCTTCGGCCTTTCAATGGGCGCAACTAATGAAAAACTGTTTTTT. This sequence encodes CASSFGLSMGATNEKLFF.

The chain carries TRBV9 and TRBJ2-4; tentative D call: TRBD2 (6 bases). Germline CDR1 reads SGDLS; CDR2 reads YYNGEE. The V gene lost 3 bases and the J gene lost 4 bases, with 11 bases spanning the gap. The CDR3 totals 14 residues. The CDR3 region is CASSAGGKKNIQYF. CDR3 in DNA: TGTGCCAGCAGCGCCGGCGGGAAGAAAAACATTCAGTACTTC.

The rearrangement links TRBV7-9 to TRBJ1-2; a weak D match, TRBD1 (5 bases). Germline V lookup: CDR1 SEHNR, CDR2 FQNEAQ (reference sequence). Between the trimmed V and J ends, which lost 4 bases and 2 bases, there was a span of 20 bases. This CDR3 has 17 amino acids. CDR3 coding DNA: TGTGCCAGCAGCTCATCCCTAAGCCGGGACGACAACTATGGCTACACCTTC. Its protein product is CASSSSLSRDDNYGYTF.

The chain has TRBV7-2 and TRBJ1-1; D is possibly TRBD1 (5 bases). The V end was cut by 6 bases, the J end by 4 bases, with 15 bases between. The CDR3 has 14 residues. Looked up from germline, CDR1 is SGHTA and CDR2 is FQGNSA. CDR3 region: CASRIQGSVTEAFF. The CDR3 DNA reads TGTGCCAGCAGGATTCAGGGTTCTGTCACTGAAGCTTTCTTT.

V and J are TRBV5-1 and TRBJ2-2; D is unclear. The V gene lost 0 bases and the J gene lost 4 bases, with 13 bases spanning the gap. Germline V CDR1 and CDR2: SGHRS, YFSETQ. The CDR3 has 16 residues. The CDR3 region is CASSLGLPSGTGELFF. DNA for the CDR3: TGCGCCAGCAGCTTGGGCCTTCCCTCGGGCACCGGGGAGCTGTTTTTT.

The chain recombines TRBV19 with TRBJ2-7; 7 nucleotides align to TRBD2. The CDR3 consists of 13 residues. Looked up from germline, CDR1 is LNHDA and CDR2 is SQIVND (reference sequence). V shed 10 bases and J 2 bases; nucleotides not matched to a gene: 8. The chain's CDR3 is CATRRGRTYEQYF. The CDR3 DNA is TGTGCCACTAGGCGGGGGAGGACCTACGAGCAGTACTTC.

A single count supports this clone. V and J are TRBV9 and TRBJ1-2; TRBD1 might be the D (6 bases). Trimming took 4 bases from V and 8 from J, leaving 15 bases between them. The CDR3 runs 13 residues. From germline, CDR1 is SGDLS and CDR2 YYNGEE. The CDR3 spells CASSPTGGWGYTF. CDR3 sequence (DNA): TGTGCCAGCAGCCCGACGGGGGGCTGGGGCTACACCTTC.